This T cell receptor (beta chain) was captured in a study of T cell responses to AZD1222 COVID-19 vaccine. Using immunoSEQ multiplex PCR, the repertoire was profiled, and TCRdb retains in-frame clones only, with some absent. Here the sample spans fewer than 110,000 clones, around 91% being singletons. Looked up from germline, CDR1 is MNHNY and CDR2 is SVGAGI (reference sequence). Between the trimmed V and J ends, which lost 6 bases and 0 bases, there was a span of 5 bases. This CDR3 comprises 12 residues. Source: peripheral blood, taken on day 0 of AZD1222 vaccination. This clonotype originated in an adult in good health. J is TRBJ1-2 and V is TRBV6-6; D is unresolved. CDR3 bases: TGTGCCAGCAGATCACCTAACTATGGCTACACCTTC. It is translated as CASRSPNYGYTF.